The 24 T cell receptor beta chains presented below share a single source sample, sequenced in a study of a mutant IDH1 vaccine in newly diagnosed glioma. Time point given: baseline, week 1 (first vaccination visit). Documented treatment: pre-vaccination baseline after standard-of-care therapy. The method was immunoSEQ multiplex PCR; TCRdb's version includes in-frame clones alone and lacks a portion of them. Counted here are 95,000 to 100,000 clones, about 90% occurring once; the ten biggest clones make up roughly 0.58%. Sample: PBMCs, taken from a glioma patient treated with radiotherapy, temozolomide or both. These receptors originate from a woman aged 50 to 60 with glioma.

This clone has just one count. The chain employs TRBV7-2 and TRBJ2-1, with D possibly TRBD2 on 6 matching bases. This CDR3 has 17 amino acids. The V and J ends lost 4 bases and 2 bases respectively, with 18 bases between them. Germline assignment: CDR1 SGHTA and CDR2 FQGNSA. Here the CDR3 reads CASSSPLNSGAYNEQFF. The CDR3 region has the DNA TGTGCCAGCAGCTCCCCCTTGAATAGCGGAGCCTACAATGAGCAGTTCTTC.

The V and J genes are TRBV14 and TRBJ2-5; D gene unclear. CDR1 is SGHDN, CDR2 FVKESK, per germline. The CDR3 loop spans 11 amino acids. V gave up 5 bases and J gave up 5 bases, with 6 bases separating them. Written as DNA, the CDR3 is TGTGCCAGCAGCGAAAGGGAGACCCAGTACTTC. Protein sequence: CASSERETQYF.

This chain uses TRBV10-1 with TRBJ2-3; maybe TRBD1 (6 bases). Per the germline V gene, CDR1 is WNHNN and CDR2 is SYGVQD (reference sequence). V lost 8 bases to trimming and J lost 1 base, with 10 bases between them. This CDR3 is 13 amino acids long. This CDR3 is CASQQGGTDTQYF. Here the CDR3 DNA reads TGCGCCAGCCAACAGGGAGGCACAGATACGCAGTATTTT.

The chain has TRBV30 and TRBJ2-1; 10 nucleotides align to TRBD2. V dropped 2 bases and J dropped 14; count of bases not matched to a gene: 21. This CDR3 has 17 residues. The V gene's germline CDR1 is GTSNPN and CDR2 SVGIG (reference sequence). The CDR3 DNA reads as TGTGCCTGGAGTTACCGGGTGGCGAGCGGGAGGGCCCGGTGGAAGTTCTTC. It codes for CAWSYRVASGRARWKFF.

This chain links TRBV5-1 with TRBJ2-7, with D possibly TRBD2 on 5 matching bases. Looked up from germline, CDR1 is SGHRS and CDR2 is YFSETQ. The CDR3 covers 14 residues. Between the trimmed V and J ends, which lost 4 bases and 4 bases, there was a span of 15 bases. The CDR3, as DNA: TGCGCCAGCAGCCGTTCACTAGGGTTGTACGAGCAGTACTTC. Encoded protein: CASSRSLGLYEQYF.

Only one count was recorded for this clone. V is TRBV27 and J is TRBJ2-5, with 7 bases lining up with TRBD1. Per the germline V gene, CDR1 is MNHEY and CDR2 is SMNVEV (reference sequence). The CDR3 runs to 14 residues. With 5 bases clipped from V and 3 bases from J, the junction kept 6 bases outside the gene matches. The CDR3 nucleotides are TGTGCCAGCAGTCCTCCCGGGACAGAAGAGACCCAGTACTTC. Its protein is CASSPPGTEETQYF.

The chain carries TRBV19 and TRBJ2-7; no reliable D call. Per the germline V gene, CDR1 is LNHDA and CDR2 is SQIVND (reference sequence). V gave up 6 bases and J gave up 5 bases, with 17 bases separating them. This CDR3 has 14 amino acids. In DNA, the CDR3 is TGTGCCAGTAGCCGTGGAGTAAACCTAGACGAGCAGTACTTC. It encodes CASSRGVNLDEQYF.

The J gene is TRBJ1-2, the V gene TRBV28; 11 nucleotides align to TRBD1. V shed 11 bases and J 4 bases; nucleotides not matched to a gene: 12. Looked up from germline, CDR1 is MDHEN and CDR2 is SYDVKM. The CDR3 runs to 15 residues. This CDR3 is CAVRTGGAGGYGYTF. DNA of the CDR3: TGTGCCGTCAGGACAGGGGGCGCTGGGGGCTATGGCTACACCTTC.

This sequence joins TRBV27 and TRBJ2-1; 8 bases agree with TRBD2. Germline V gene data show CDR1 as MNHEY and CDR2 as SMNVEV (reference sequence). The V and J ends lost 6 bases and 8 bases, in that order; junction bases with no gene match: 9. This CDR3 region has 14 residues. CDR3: CASRFGGSGDEQFF. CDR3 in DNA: TGTGCCAGCAGGTTCGGGGGTAGCGGGGATGAGCAGTTCTTC.

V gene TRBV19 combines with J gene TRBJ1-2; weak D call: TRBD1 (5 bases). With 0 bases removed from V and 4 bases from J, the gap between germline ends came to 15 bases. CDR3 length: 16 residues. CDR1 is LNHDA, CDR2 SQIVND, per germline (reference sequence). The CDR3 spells CASSIDGAGVGYGYTF. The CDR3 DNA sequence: TGTGCCAGTAGTATAGATGGGGCAGGCGTCGGCTATGGCTACACCTTC. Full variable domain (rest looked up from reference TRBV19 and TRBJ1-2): DGGITQSPKYLFRKEGQNVTLSCEQNLNHDAMYWYRQDPGQGLRLIYYSQIVNDFQKGDIAEGYSVSREKKESFPLTVTSAQKNPTAFYLCASSIDGAGVGYGYTFGSGTRLTVV.

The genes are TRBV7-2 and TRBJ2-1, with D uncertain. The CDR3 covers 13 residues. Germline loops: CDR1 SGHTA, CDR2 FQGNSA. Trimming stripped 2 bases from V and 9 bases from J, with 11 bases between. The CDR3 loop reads CASSLYNLGEQFF. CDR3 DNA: TGTGCCAGCAGCTTATACAACTTGGGTGAGCAGTTCTTC.

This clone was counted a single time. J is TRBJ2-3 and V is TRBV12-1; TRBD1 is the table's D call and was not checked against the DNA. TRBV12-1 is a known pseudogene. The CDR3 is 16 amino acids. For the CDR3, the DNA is TGTGCCAGCACCCTTAGGACAGGGGGCGCCACAGATACGCAGTATTTT. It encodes CASTLRTGGATDTQYF.

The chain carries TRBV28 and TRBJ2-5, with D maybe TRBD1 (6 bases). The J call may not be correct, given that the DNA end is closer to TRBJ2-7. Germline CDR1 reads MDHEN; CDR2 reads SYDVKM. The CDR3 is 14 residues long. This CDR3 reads CASSKTGTIYEQYF. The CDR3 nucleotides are TGTGCCAGCAGCAAAACAGGGACCATTTACGAGCAGTACTTC.

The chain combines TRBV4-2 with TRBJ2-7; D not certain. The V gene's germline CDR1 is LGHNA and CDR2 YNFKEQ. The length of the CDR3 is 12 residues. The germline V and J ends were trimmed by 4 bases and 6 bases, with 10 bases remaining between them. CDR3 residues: CASSRDGLEQYF. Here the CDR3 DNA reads TGTGCCAGCAGCCGGGATGGCCTCGAGCAGTACTTC.

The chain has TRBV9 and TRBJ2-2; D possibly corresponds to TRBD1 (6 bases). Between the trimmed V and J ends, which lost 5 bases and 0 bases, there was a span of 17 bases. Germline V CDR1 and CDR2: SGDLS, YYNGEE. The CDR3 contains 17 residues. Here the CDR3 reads CASSVMGALSNTGELFF. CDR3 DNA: TGTGCCAGCAGTGTGATGGGGGCGCTATCGAACACCGGGGAGCTGTTTTTT.

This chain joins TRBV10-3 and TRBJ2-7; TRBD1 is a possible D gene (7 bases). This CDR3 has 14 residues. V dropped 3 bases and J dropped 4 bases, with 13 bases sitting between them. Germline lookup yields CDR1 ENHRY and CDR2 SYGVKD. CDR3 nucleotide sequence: TGTGCCATCAGTGAACGACAGGGAGGTTACGAGCAGTACTTC. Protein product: CAISERQGGYEQYF.

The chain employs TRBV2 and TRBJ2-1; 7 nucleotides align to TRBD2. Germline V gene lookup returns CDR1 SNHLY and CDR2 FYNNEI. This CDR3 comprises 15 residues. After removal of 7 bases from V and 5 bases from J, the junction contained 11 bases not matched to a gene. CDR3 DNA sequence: TGTGCCAGCACCCGGCGGGGGTTTGACGACAATGAGCAGTTCTTC. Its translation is CASTRRGFDDNEQFF. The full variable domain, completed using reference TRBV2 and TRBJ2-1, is EPEVTQTPSHQVTQMGQEVILRCVPISNHLYFYWYRQILGQKVEFLVSFYNNEISEKSEIFDDQFSVERPDGSNFTLKIRSTKLEDSAMYFCASTRRGFDDNEQFFGPGTRLTVL.

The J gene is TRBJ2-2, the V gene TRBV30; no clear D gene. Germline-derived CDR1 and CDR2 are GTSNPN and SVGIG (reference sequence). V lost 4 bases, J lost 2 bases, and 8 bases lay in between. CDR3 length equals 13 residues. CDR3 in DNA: TGTGCCTGGAATGACGATAACACCGGGGAGCTGTTTTTT. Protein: CAWNDDNTGELFF.

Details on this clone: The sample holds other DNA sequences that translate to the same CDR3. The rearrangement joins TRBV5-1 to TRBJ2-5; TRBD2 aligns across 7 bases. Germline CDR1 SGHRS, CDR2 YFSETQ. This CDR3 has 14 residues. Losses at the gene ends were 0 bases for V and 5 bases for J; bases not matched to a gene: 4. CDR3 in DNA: TGCGCCAGCAGCTTGGGACTAGCACTGGAGACCCAGTACTTC. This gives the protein CASSLGLALETQYF.

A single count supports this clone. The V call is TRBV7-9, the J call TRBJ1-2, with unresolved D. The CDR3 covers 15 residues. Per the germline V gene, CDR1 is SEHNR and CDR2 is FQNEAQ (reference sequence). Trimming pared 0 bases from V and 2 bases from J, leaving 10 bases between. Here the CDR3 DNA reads TGTGCCAGCAGCTTAGCCGGATTATCGAACTATGGCTACACCTTC. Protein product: CASSLAGLSNYGYTF. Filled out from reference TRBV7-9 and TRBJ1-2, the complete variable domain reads DTGVSQNPRHKITKRGQNVTFRCDPISEHNRLYWYRQTLGQGPEFLTYFQNEAQLEKSRLLSDRFSAERPKGSFSTLEIQRTEQGDSAMYLCASSLAGLSNYGYTFGSGTRLTVV.

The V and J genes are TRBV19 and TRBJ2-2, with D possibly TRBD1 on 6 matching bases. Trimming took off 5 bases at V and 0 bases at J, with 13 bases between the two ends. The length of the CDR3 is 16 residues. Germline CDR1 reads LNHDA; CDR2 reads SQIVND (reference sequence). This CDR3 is CASSGRTVANTGELFF. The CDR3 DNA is TGTGCCAGTAGTGGCAGGACAGTCGCGAACACCGGGGAGCTGTTTTTT.

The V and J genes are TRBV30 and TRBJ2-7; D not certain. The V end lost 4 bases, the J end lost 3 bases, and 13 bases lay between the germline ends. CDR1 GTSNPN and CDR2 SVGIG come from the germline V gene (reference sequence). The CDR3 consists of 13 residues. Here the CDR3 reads CAWNRPLLYEQYF. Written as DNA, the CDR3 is TGTGCCTGGAACAGACCGCTCCTCTACGAGCAGTACTTC. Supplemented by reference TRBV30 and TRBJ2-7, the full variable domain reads SQTIHQWPATLVQPVGSPLSLECTVEGTSNPNLYWYRQAAGRGLQLLFYSVGIGQISSEVPQNLSASRPQDRQFILSSKKLLLSDSGFYLCAWNRPLLYEQYFGPGTRLTVT.

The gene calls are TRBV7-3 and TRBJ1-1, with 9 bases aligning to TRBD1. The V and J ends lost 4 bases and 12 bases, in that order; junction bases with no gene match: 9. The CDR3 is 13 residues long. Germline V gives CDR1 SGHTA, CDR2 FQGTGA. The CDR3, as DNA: TGTGCCAGCAGCTCGGGACAGGGTGAGACGACTTTCTTT. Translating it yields CASSSGQGETTFF.

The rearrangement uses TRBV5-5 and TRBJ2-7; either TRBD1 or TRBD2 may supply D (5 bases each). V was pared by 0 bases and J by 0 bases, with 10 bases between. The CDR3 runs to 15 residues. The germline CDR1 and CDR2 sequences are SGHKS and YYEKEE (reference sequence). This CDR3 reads CASSLEFGTSYEQYF. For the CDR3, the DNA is TGTGCCAGCAGCTTGGAGTTCGGGACCTCCTACGAGCAGTACTTC.